This T cell receptor (beta chain) originates from a study of T cells in tumors after PD-1 blockade. V was cut by 7 bases and J by 3 bases, with 13 bases left in between. The V gene's germline CDR1 is LGHNA and CDR2 YNFKEQ. This CDR3 spans 15 amino acids. The method was immunoSEQ multiplex PCR; TCRdb's version includes in-frame clones alone and lacks a portion of them. The sample lists just under 65,000 clones, around 67% occurring once. Template: tumor biopsy or peripheral blood genomic DNA, roughly 550-6,500 ng per sample. This material consisted of PBMCs, taken after anti-PD-1 treatment. The sequence came from a human donor with basal cell carcinoma. The chain is built from TRBV4-2 and TRBJ1-6, with D perhaps TRBD1 (6 bases). The DNA for the CDR3 is TGTGCCAGCAAGCCAACAGGGATCTATAATTCACCCCTCCACTTT. It specifies CASKPTGIYNSPLHF.